The 7 T cell receptor beta chains below come from one sample, sequenced in a study of cytomegalovirus exposure and HLA in healthy donors. The protocol was immunoSEQ multiplex PCR, while the TCRdb copy is restricted to in-frame clones and leaves out a portion. In the table there are about 280,000 clones, around 89% of which are singletons. Sequencing input: PBMCs. The origin of the receptors is a woman aged 18 to 35 in good health and CMV-seronegative.

The chain employs TRBV5-1 and TRBJ1-1, with D possibly being TRBD1 (6 bases). Trimming left V 0 bases short and J 8 bases short, with 8 bases between. Germline V gene data show CDR1 as SGHRS and CDR2 as YFSETQ. The length of the CDR3 is 12 residues. In DNA form, the CDR3 reads TGCGCCAGCAGCTTGGTAGGGACAGAAGCTTTCTTT. Amino acids: CASSLVGTEAFF.

V is TRBV9 and J is TRBJ2-1; D remains ambiguous. The CDR3 has 14 residues. V gave up 4 bases and J gave up 5 bases, with 13 bases separating them. Germline assignment: CDR1 SGDLS and CDR2 YYNGEE. The CDR3 nucleotides read TGTGCCAGCAGCCTGCCTTCGGCGGACAATGAGCAGTTCTTC. Its protein product is CASSLPSADNEQFF.

The V and J genes are TRBV19 and TRBJ1-4; D not resolved. The germline CDR1 and CDR2 sequences are LNHDA and SQIVND (reference sequence). The CDR3 has 11 residues. The V gene lost 9 bases and the J gene lost 7 bases, with 9 bases spanning the gap. The DNA for the CDR3 is TGTGCCAGCCTGCCCGGTGAAAAACTGTTTTTT. Its protein is CASLPGEKLFF.

The rearrangement links TRBV5-1 to TRBJ2-7; 9 bases are shared with TRBD2. The junction had 9 bases not matched to a gene; V was cut back by 6 bases and J by 2 bases. Germline-derived CDR1 and CDR2 are SGHRS and YFSETQ. The length of the CDR3 is 15 residues. CDR3 amino acids: CASTSVAGGPYEQYF. CDR3 sequence (DNA): TGCGCCAGCACCTCGGTGGCGGGAGGGCCCTACGAGCAGTACTTC.

The V call is TRBV5-4, the J call TRBJ2-1, with 14 bases aligning to TRBD2. CDR1 is SGHNT, CDR2 YYREEE, per germline (reference sequence). This CDR3 is built from 16 residues. J gave up 8 bases and V 4 bases, and 8 bases lay outside the gene matches. The CDR3 bases are TGTGCCAGCAGCCTACGGACTAGCGGGAGGATCGATGAGCAGTTCTTC. This codes for CASSLRTSGRIDEQFF.

V gene TRBV28 combines with J gene TRBJ2-2, with a weak D call TRBD1 (6 bases). The CDR3 sequence is 17 residues long. Germline CDR1 reads MDHEN; CDR2 reads SYDVKM. Trimming removed 1 base at V and 0 bases at J, with 12 bases between. The CDR3, as DNA: TGTGCCAGCAGTTTATCTCCGGGACACACGAACACCGGGGAGCTGTTTTTT. This sequence encodes CASSLSPGHTNTGELFF.

The rearrangement uses TRBV5-1 and TRBJ2-5; D gene uncertain. Germline V lookup: CDR1 SGHRS, CDR2 YFSETQ. The V end lost 1 base, the J end lost 5 bases, and 24 bases lay between the germline ends. The CDR3 contains 18 residues. The CDR3 spells CASSLYASLRPDGETQYF. In nucleotides, the CDR3 is TGCGCCAGCAGCTTGTATGCTTCGTTGCGGCCAGATGGGGAGACCCAGTACTTC.